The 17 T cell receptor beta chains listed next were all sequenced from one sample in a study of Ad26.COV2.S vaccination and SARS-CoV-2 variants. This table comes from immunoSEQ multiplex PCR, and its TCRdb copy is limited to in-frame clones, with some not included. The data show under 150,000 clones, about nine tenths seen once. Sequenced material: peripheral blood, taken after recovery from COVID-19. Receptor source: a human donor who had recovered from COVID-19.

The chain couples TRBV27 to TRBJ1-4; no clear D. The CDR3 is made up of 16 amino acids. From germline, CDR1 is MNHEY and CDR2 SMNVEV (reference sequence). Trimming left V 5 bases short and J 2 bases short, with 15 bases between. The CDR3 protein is CASSATPRRTNEKLFF. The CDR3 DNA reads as TGTGCCAGCAGTGCCACCCCCCGGCGGACTAATGAAAAACTGTTTTTT.

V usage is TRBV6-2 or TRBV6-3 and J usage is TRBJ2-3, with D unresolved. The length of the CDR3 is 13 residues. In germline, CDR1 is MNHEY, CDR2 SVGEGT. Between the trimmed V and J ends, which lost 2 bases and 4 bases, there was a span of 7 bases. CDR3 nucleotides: TGTGCCAGCAGTTACCTCCTCTCAGATACGCAGTATTTT. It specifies CASSYLLSDTQYF.

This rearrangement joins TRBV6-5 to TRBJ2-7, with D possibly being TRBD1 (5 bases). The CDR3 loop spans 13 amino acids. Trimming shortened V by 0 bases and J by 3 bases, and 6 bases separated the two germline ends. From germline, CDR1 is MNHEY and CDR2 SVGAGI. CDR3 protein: CASSYSDSYEQYF. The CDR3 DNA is TGTGCCAGCAGTTACTCTGACAGCTACGAGCAGTACTTC.

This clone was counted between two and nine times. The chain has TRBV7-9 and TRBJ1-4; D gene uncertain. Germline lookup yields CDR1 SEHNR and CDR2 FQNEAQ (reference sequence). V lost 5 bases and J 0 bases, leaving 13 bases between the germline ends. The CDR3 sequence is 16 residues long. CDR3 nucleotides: TGTGCCAGCAGCCGAGGAAGTCGGGCAACTAATGAAAAACTGTTTTTT. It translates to CASSRGSRATNEKLFF.

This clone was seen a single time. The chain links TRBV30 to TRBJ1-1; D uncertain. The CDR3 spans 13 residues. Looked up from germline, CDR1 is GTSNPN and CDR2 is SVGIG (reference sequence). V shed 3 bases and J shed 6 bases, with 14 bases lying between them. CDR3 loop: CAWRPFIDSEAFF. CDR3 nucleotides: TGTGCCTGGAGGCCTTTCATAGACTCTGAAGCTTTCTTT.

CDR3 nucleotides: TGTGCCAGCAGCCCTCCGCCGGTGCGGGGCGAGCAGTACTTC. It yields the protein CASSPPPVRGEQYF. This chain joins TRBV11-2 and TRBJ2-7, with D possibly matching TRBD2 (6 bases). Looked up from germline, CDR1 is SGHAT and CDR2 is FQNNGV. The V gene lost 5 bases and the J gene lost 6 bases, with 17 bases spanning the gap. This CDR3 is 14 amino acids long.

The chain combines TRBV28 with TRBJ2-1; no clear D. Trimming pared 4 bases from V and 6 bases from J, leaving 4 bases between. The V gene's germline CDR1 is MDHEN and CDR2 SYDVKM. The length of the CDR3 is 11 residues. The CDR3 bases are TGTGCCAGCAGTTCCCCCAATGAGCAGTTCTTC. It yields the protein CASSSPNEQFF.

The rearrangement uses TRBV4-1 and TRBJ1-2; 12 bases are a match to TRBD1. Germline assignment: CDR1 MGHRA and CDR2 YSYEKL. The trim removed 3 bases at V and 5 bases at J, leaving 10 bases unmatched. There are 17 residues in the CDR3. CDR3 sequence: CASSQGQGASLAYGYTF. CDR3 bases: TGCGCCAGCAGCCAGGGACAGGGGGCTTCTCTAGCATATGGCTACACCTTC.

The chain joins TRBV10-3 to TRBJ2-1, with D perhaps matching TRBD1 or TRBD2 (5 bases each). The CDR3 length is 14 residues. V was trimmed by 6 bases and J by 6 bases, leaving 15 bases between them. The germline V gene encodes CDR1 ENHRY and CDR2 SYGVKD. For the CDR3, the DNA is TGTGCCATCAGCGCCGGGACCTCCCCCAATGAGCAGTTCTTC. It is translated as CAISAGTSPNEQFF.

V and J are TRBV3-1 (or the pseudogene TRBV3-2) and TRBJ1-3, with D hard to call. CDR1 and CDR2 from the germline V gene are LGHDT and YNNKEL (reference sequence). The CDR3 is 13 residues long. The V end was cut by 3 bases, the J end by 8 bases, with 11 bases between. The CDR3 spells CASSHDGVDTIYF. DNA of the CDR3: TGTGCCAGCAGCCATGACGGGGTTGACACCATATATTTT.

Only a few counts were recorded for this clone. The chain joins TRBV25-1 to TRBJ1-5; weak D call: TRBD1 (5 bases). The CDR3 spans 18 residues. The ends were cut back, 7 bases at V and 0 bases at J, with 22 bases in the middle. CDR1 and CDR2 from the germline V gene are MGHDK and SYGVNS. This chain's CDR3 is CASKRQDNLRLSNQPQHF. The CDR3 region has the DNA TGTGCCAGCAAACGGCAGGACAACCTCCGGCTTAGCAATCAGCCCCAGCATTTT.

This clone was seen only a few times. The CDR3 here is CASSLGSPGPFSGNTIYF. The CDR3 DNA reads as TGTGCCAGCAGTTTGGGAAGCCCAGGACCTTTCTCTGGAAACACCATATATTTT. The V call is TRBV27, the J call TRBJ1-3; D uncertain. Germline lookup yields CDR1 MNHEY and CDR2 SMNVEV (reference sequence). The CDR3 has 18 amino acids. The V gene lost 3 bases and the J gene lost 0 bases, with 18 bases spanning the gap.

CDR3 nucleotides: TGTGCCAGCGCCCCGGCCTCGGGGACCTACGAGCAGTACTTC. Translation gives CASAPASGTYEQYF. V is TRBV3-1 (or the pseudogene TRBV3-2) and J is TRBJ2-7; D perhaps matches TRBD2 (5 bases). This CDR3 spans 14 amino acids. Per the germline V gene, CDR1 is LGHDT and CDR2 is YNNKEL (reference sequence). V was cut by 8 bases and J by 2 bases, with 16 bases left in between.

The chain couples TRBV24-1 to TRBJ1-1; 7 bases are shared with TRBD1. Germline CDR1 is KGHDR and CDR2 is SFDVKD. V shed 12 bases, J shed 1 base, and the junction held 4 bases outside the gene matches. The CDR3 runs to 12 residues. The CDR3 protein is CAAGGANTEAFF. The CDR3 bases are TGTGCCGCAGGGGGGGCGAACACTGAAGCTTTCTTT.

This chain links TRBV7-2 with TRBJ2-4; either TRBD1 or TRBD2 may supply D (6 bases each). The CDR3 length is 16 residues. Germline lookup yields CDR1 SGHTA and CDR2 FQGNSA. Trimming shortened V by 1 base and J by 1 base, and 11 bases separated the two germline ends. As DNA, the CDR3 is TGTGCCAGCAGCTTAGTGGGGGGCGCGGCCAAAAACATTCAGTACTTC. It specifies CASSLVGGAAKNIQYF.

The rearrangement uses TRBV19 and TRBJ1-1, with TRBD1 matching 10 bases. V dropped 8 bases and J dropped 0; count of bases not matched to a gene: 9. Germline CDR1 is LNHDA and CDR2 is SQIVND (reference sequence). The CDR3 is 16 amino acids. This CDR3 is CASHPGQGPLNTEAFF. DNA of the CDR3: TGTGCCAGTCACCCGGGACAGGGGCCCTTGAACACTGAAGCTTTCTTT.

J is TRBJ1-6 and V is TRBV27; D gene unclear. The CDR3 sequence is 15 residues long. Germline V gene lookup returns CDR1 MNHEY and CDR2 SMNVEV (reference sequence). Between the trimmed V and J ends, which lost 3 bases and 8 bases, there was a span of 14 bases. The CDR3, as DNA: TGTGCCAGCAGTTTTGGTGTACATCCGGATTCACCCCTCCACTTT. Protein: CASSFGVHPDSPLHF.